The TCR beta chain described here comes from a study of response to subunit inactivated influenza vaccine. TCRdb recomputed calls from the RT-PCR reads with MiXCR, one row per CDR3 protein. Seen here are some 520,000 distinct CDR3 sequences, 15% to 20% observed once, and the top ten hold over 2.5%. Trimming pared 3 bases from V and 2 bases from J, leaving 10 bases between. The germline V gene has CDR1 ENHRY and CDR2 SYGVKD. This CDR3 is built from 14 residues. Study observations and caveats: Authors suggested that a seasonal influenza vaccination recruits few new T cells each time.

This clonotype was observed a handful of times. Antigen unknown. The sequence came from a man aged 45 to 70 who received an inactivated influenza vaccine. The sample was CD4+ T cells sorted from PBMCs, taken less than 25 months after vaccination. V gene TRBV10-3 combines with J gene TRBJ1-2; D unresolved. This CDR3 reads CAISDNQHNYGYTF. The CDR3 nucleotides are TGTGCCATCAGTGATAATCAGCACAACTATGGCTACACCTTC.